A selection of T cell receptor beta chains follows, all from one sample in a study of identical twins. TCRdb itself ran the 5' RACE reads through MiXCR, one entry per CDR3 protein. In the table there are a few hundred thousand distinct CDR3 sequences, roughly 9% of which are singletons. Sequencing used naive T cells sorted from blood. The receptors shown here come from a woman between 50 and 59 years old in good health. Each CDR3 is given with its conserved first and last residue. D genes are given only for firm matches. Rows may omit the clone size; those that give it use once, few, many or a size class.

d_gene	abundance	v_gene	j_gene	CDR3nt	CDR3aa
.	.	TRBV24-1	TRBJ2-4	TGTGCCACCAGTGAAAAGGGGACCGTGCGGCACTTC	CATSEKGTVRHF
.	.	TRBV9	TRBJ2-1	TGTGCCAGCAGCGTTATGGACTACAATGAGCAGTTCTTC	CASSVMDYNEQFF
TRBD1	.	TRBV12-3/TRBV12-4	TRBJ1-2	TGTGCCAGCAGTCTCCTCGACAGGGGGTTAAAGGCTAACTATGGCTACACCTTC	CASSLLDRGLKANYGYTF
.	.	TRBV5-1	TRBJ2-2	TGCGCCAGCAGCTTGGTGGGTCGTCACACCGGGGAGCTGTTTTTT	CASSLVGRHTGELFF
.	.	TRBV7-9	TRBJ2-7	TGTGCCAGCAGCTTAAGCGGATTGGAGGTATCTTCCGAGCAGTACTTC	CASSLSGLEVSSEQYF
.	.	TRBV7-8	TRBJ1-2	TGTGCCAGCAGCTTAGGGTCAGCTAACTATGGCTACACCTTC	CASSLGSANYGYTF
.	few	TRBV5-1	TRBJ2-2	TGCGCCAGCAGCTCGAGGGGCCCGGACACCGGGGAGCTGTTTTTT	CASSSRGPDTGELFF
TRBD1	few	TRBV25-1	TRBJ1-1	TGTGCCAGCAATAGAATCAGGGGGCATTTGACTGAAGCTTTCTTT	CASNRIRGHLTEAFF
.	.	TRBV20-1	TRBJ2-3	TGCAGTGCTAGAATGGCGGGTGGCACAGATACGCAGTATTTT	CSARMAGGTDTQYF
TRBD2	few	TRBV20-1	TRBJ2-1	TGCAGTGCTAGAATAGCGGGAGAGGAGTACAATGAGCAGTTCTTC	CSARIAGEEYNEQFF
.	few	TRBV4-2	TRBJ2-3	TGTGCCAGCAGCCAAGTAACCTCGGGGGCGCTTTCGGGCACAGATACGCAGTATTTT	CASSQVTSGALSGTDTQYF
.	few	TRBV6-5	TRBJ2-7	TGTGCCAGCGTAGGGCCGCTCGGCTACGAGCAGTACTTC	CASVGPLGYEQYF
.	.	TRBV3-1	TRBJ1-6	TGTCCGGGACAACGAAACATAAGTAATAATTCACCCCTCCACTTT	CPGQRNISNNSPLHF
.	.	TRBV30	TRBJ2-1	TGTGCCTCAGCCCTCGTTGAGCAGTTCTTC	CASALVEQFF
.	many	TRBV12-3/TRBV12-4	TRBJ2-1	TGTGCCAGCAGTTTCCGGATAGGGGCCTTCAATGAGCAGTTCTTC	CASSFRIGAFNEQFF
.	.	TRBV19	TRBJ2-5	TGTGCCAGTAGTCCAGTCGTGGGAGGCGGTGAGACCCAGTACTTC	CASSPVVGGGETQYF